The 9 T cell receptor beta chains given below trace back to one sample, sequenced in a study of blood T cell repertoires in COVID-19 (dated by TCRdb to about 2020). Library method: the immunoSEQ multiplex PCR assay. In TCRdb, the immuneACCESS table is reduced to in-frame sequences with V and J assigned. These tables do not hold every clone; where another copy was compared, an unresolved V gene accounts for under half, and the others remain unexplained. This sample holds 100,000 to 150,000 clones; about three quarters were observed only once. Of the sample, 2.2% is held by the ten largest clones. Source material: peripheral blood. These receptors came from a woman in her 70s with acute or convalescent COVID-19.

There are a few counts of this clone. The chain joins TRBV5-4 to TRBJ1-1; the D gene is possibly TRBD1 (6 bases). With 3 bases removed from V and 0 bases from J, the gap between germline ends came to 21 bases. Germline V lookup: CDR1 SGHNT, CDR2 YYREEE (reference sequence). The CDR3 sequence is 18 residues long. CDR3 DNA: TGTGCCAGCAGCTCCCGGACAGACTGGCGCCTCATGAACACTGAAGCTTTCTTT. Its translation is CASSSRTDWRLMNTEAFF.

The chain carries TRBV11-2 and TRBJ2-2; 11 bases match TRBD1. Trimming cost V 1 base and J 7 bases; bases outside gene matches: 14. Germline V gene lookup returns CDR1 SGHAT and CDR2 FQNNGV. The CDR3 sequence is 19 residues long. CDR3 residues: CASSLVFLSGQGASGELFF. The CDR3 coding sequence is TGTGCCAGCAGCTTAGTATTTTTGAGCGGACAGGGGGCGAGCGGGGAGCTGTTTTTT. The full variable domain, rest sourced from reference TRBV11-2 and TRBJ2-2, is EAGVAQSPRYKIIEKRQSVAFWCNPISGHATLYWYQQILGQGPKLLIQFQNNGVVDDSQLPKDRFSAERLKGVDSTLKIQPAKLEDSAVYLCASSLVFLSGQGASGELFFGEGSRLTVL.

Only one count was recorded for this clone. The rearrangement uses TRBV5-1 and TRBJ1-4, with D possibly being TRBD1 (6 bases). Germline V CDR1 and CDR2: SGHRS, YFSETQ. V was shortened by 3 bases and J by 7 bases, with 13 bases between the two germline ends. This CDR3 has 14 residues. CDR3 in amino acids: CASSSTGYSEKLFF. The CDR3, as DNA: TGCGCCAGCAGCTCTACAGGGTATAGTGAAAAACTGTTTTTT.

Written as DNA, the CDR3 is TGTGCCAGCAGCTTAGGACAGGTCTTGGGGGTCTACGAGCAGTACTTC. Translating gives CASSLGQVLGVYEQYF. V usage is TRBV7-2 and J usage is TRBJ2-7, with D possibly being TRBD1 (6 bases). V lost 1 base and J 3 bases, leaving 16 bases between the germline ends. CDR1 SGHTA and CDR2 FQGNSA come from the germline V gene. This CDR3 region has 16 residues.

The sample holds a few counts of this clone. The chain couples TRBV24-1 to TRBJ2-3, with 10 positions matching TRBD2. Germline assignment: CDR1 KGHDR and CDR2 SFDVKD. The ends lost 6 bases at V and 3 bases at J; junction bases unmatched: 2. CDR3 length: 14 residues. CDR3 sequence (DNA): TGTGCCACCAGTCCTAGCGGGGGTACAGATACGCAGTATTTT. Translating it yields CATSPSGGTDTQYF.

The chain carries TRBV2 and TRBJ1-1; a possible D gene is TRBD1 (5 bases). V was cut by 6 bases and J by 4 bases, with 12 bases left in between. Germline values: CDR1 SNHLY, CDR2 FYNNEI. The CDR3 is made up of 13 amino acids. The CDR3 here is CASRMGGSTEAFF. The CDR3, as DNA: TGTGCCAGCAGGATGGGGGGGAGCACTGAAGCTTTCTTT.

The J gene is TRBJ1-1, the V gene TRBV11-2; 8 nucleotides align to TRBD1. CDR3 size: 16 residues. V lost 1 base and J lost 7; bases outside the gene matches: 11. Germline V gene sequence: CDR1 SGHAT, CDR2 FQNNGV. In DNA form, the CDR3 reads TGTGCCAGCAGCTTAGTAAACCAGGGGGCTGTCGGTGAAGCTTTCTTT. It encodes CASSLVNQGAVGEAFF.

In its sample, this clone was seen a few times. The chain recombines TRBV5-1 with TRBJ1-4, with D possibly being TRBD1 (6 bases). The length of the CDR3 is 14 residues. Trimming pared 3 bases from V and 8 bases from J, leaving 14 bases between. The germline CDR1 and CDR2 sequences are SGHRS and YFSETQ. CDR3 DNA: TGCGCCAGCAGCTCGGGACAAACCAGGGAAAAACTGTTTTTT. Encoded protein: CASSSGQTREKLFF.

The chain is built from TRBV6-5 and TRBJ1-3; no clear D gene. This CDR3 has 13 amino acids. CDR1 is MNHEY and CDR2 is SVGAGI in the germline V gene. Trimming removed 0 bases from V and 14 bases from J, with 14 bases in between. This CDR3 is CASSYSRGGPVYF. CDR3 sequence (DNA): TGTGCCAGCAGTTACTCGAGAGGCGGCCCGGTATATTTT.